These 21 T cell receptor beta chains came from one sample sequenced in a study of OX40 agonist ivuxolimab in advanced cancers. Library generation was performed with the immunoSEQ multiplex PCR assay. This is the immuneACCESS table as TCRdb keeps it, with only in-frame sequences that have V and J called. A part of the clones is gone; compared with another copy, unresolved V genes explain less than half, and the rest is unexplained. This sample comprises some 65,000 clones, roughly nine tenths of them detected only once. The ten largest account for less than 3.5% of the sample. The sequencing used CD4+ or CD8+ T cells sorted from blood, collected in a trial of the OX40 agonist ivuxolimab. The receptors shown here come from an adult with an advanced solid tumor such as melanoma, head and neck, liver or kidney cancer.

This chain joins TRBV19 and TRBJ1-2; D ambiguous. V lost 3 bases and J 8 bases, leaving 10 bases between the germline ends. The germline CDR1 and CDR2 sequences are LNHDA and SQIVND (reference sequence). CDR3 length: 12 amino acids. In nucleotides, the CDR3 is TGTGCCAGTAGTATCGGGCAGTGGGGCTACACCTTC. It encodes CASSIGQWGYTF.

This chain uses TRBV2 with TRBJ2-7, with 9 bases fitting TRBD1. Unmatched junction bases numbered 11, after V lost 7 bases and J lost 7 bases. CDR1 is SNHLY, CDR2 FYNNEI, per germline. CDR3 length: 14 amino acids. The CDR3 loop reads CASKTGTGTEEQYF. CDR3 in DNA: TGTGCCAGCAAGACCGGGACAGGGACTGAAGAGCAGTACTTC.

The chain recombines TRBV28 with TRBJ1-5; TRBD1 is a possible D gene (6 bases). The CDR3 sequence is 15 residues long. The V end lost 2 bases, the J end lost 1 base, and 9 bases lay between the germline ends. Germline CDR1 and CDR2: MDHEN and SYDVKM. The chain's CDR3 is CASSLADRSNQPQHF. In nucleotides, the CDR3 is TGTGCCAGCAGTTTAGCTGACAGGAGCAATCAGCCCCAGCATTTT.

The gene calls are TRBV30 and TRBJ1-1; D not resolved. Germline V lookup: CDR1 GTSNPN, CDR2 SVGIG (reference sequence). The CDR3 has 13 residues. V dropped 2 bases and J dropped 3 bases, with 10 bases sitting between them. CDR3 nucleotide sequence: TGTGCCTGGAGTCTGGCCAAGTACACTGAAGCTTTCTTT. Its protein is CAWSLAKYTEAFF.

The chain uses TRBV5-1 and TRBJ2-2; no clear D. Germline V gene lookup returns CDR1 SGHRS and CDR2 YFSETQ. This CDR3 contains 14 residues. The germline V and J ends were trimmed by 5 bases and 6 bases, with 14 bases remaining between them. The DNA of the CDR3 is TGCGCCAGCAGTCCCCCAAGTTCGCCCGGGGAGCTGTTTTTT. This gives the protein CASSPPSSPGELFF.

The chain carries TRBV4-2 and TRBJ2-1; 9 bases match TRBD2. This CDR3 region has 16 residues. The V segment lost 0 bases and the J segment 7 bases; nucleotides outside the gene matches: 7. The germline gives CDR1 LGHNA, CDR2 YNFKEQ. CDR3 sequence (DNA): TGTGCCAGCAGCCAAGATTCTAGCGGGACCGGTAATGAGCAGTTCTTC. Residues: CASSQDSSGTGNEQFF.

The CDR3 sequence: CASSQGFRVTEAFF. The CDR3 nucleotides are TGTGCCAGCAGCCAAGGGTTCAGGGTCACTGAAGCTTTCTTT. The chain joins TRBV14 to TRBJ1-1; D may be TRBD1 (5 bases). Trimming took 1 base from V and 4 from J, leaving 10 bases between them. In germline, CDR1 is SGHDN, CDR2 FVKESK. The CDR3 is 14 amino acids.

The chain joins TRBV7-2 to TRBJ1-2; 7 nucleotides agree with TRBD1. With 1 base clipped from V and 7 bases from J, the junction kept 15 bases outside the gene matches. The length of the CDR3 is 17 residues. Germline CDR1 and CDR2: SGHTA and FQGNSA. The CDR3 DNA sequence: TGTGCCAGCAGCTTAGGGAACTTCGGGACAGAGGACGGTGGCTACACCTTC. Its translation: CASSLGNFGTEDGGYTF.

The chain recombines TRBV19 with TRBJ2-1; tentatively, D is TRBD2 (5 bases). CDR3 length: 16 amino acids. Germline values: CDR1 LNHDA, CDR2 SQIVND (reference sequence). The V end lost 10 bases, the J end lost 1 base, and 20 bases lay between the germline ends. The CDR3 DNA follows: TGTGCCACCACACCTTCGGGGTACCCATCCTACAATGAGCAGTTCTTC. Translated, it gives CATTPSGYPSYNEQFF.

This clone was detected only once. The rearrangement links TRBV7-3 to TRBJ2-2; D gene ambiguous. Trimming took off 6 bases at V and 6 bases at J, with 8 bases between the two ends. Per germline, CDR1 SGHTA and CDR2 FQGTGA. The length of the CDR3 is 12 residues. The CDR3 region has the DNA TGTGCCAGCAGTCGCCCCGCCGGGGAGCTGTTTTTT. Translating gives CASSRPAGELFF.

V usage is TRBV28 and J usage is TRBJ2-7, with TRBD2 identical over 7 bases. The germline V gene has CDR1 MDHEN and CDR2 SYDVKM. CDR3 length: 13 amino acids. After removal of 7 bases from V and 5 bases from J, the junction contained 8 bases not matched to a gene. The CDR3 sequence is CASTPGRENEQYF. CDR3 sequence (DNA): TGTGCCAGCACTCCGGGGCGGGAGAACGAGCAGTACTTC.

The chain uses TRBV19 and TRBJ1-2; D is uncertain. V lost 3 bases and J lost 4, with 15 bases in between. Germline loops: CDR1 LNHDA, CDR2 SQIVND (reference sequence). The CDR3 is 15 residues long. The CDR3 sequence: CASSMTGQTLYGYTF. CDR3 in DNA: TGTGCCAGTAGTATGACGGGCCAAACCCTCTATGGCTACACCTTC.

The chain uses TRBV9 and TRBJ2-5, with 7 bases identical to TRBD2. V was clipped by 3 bases and J by 4 bases; unmatched bases: 3. Germline values: CDR1 SGDLS, CDR2 YYNGEE. CDR3 size: 13 residues. The CDR3 protein is CASSGSSGETQYF. The CDR3 DNA is TGTGCCAGCAGCGGCTCTAGCGGAGAGACCCAGTACTTC.

V gene TRBV5-4 combines with J gene TRBJ1-4; weak D call: TRBD1 (5 bases). Deletions cut 0 bases from V and 3 bases from J, with 15 bases between. The CDR3 contains 17 residues. Germline CDR1 SGHNT, CDR2 YYREEE (reference sequence). The CDR3 loop reads CASSLAGGAGANEKLFF. CDR3 bases: TGTGCCAGCAGCTTGGCCGGTGGGGCGGGCGCTAATGAAAAACTGTTTTTT.

The CDR3, as DNA: TGTGCCAGCACCTCCCCAGGCCGCGGGAGGGTAAGTTACGAGCAGTACTTC. Its translation: CASTSPGRGRVSYEQYF. The chain combines TRBV28 with TRBJ2-5; 9 bases are a match to TRBD2. The J call may be incorrect, as the DNA end agrees better with TRBJ2-7. Germline V gives CDR1 MDHEN, CDR2 SYDVKM. The CDR3 is 17 amino acids.

The chain joins TRBV30 to TRBJ2-7; D may be TRBD2 (5 bases). The V and J ends lost 5 bases and 12 bases respectively, with 17 bases between them. Germline loops: CDR1 GTSNPN, CDR2 SVGIG (reference sequence). This CDR3 spans 11 amino acids. This CDR3 is CAWGNLGESYF. The CDR3 region has the DNA TGTGCCTGGGGGAACCTGGGAGAGTCGTACTTC.

V gene TRBV5-4 combines with J gene TRBJ2-1; D gene uncertain. V was pared by 0 bases and J by 6 bases, with 13 bases between. Germline CDR1 and CDR2: SGHNT and YYREEE (reference sequence). The CDR3 loop spans 15 amino acids. The CDR3 here is CASSLDPREINEQFF. Here the CDR3 DNA reads TGTGCCAGCAGCTTGGACCCTAGGGAAATCAATGAGCAGTTCTTC.

As DNA, the CDR3 is TGTGCCAGCAGCTCCGTAGTCCCTGAGCAGTTCTTC. This translates into CASSSVVPEQFF. The chain couples TRBV7-2 to TRBJ2-1; D remains ambiguous. This CDR3 is 12 amino acids long. Germline lookup yields CDR1 SGHTA and CDR2 FQGNSA. V gave up 4 bases and J gave up 9 bases, with 10 bases separating them.

This chain connects TRBV7-2 to TRBJ1-4, with D possibly TRBD1 on 6 matching bases. The ends were cut back, 5 bases at V and 7 bases at J, with 20 bases in the middle. From germline, CDR1 is SGHTA and CDR2 FQGNSA. This CDR3 contains 16 residues. The CDR3 bases are TGTGCCAGCAGCCGACTTGACGGGGGCGCGAGTGAAAAACTGTTTTTT. Translation: CASSRLDGGASEKLFF.

On this clone itself: Sequence at one end of the junction differs from germline and may be a read error. The chain has TRBV6-6 and TRBJ2-5; D is perhaps TRBD1 or TRBD2 (5 bases each). Germline V gives CDR1 MNHNY, CDR2 SVGAGI (reference sequence). The CDR3 spans 12 residues. CDR3 sequence reads: CASSYGGEIQYF. Written as DNA, the CDR3 is TGTGCCAGCAGTTACGGGGGAGAGATCCAGTACTTC.

V gene TRBV30 combines with J gene TRBJ1-6, with D maybe TRBD1 (5 bases). Germline assignment: CDR1 GTSNPN and CDR2 SVGIG (reference sequence). CDR3 length equals 15 residues. Trimming stripped 0 bases from V and 5 bases from J, with 11 bases between. The CDR3 is CAWSVRAGNNSPLHF. The CDR3 DNA reads as TGTGCCTGGAGTGTACGGGCAGGGAATAATTCACCCCTCCACTTT.